The clone carrying this T cell receptor (beta chain) was seen a single time. Antigen specificity is unknown. The healthy controls were matched to patients by age and sex. The record originates from a study of CD8 T cells in Susac syndrome. A quantity of about 0.5 to 1 ug RNA underwent reverse transcription using random hexamers. TCRdb analysed the immunoSEQ multiplex PCR reads with MiXCR anew, one entry per CDR3 protein. The sample shows approximately 160,000 distinct CDR3 sequences, just under 95% of them seen only once. Points from the study as a whole: The study's TCR sequencing and HLA analysis covered a relatively small number of individuals, and the study acknowledged this.

Trimming left V 3 bases short and J 3 bases short, with 9 bases between. The germline V gene has CDR1 SQVTM and CDR2 ANQGSEA. The CDR3 has 13 residues. This receptor was identified in a human donor in good health. This chain joins TRBV29-1 and TRBJ1-5, with no clear D. Sequenced input: CD4+ T cells from PBMCs. Here the CDR3 reads CSVEAGANQPQHF. The CDR3 DNA reads TGCAGCGTTGAGGCAGGAGCCAATCAGCCCCAGCATTTT.